This section outlines one T cell receptor beta chain sequence together with its context. The target of this receptor is not known. No per-base quality is available; no much larger clone lies one base away. The data originate from a study of cytomegalovirus exposure and HLA in healthy donors (dated by TCRdb to the late 2010s). Background for the entire study: An earlier analysis of some 600 of the donors reported about 280 Gb of sequence data and some 110 million unique TCR beta sequences obtained from about 170 million T cells. An early release that covered more than 550 HLA-typed donors contained about 300 gigabases of sequencing data and 80 million or so unique TCR sequences. Of the 398 genotyped donors, 70% to 90% were placed in the genetic ancestry cluster associated with self-reported Caucasian donors. The aim of the study was to test whether cataloging public T cell receptors could identify signatures of past pathogen exposure. The T cell repertoires of several hundred subjects were profiled by immunosequencing and related to cytomegalovirus serostatus. In addition to the first cohort of several hundred subjects, a separate validation cohort of about 120 different subjects was used. To predict cytomegalovirus infection status, the study combined high-throughput TCR immunosequencing, statistical association of individual TCRs with disease status, and machine learning. A later analysis re-analyzed previously published TCR beta repertoires from roughly 630 donors and added high-resolution HLA genotyping to study TCR occurrence patterns. Rather than using new phenotypic data, the later analysis identified candidate immune exposures from TCR beta sequences and from how often those sequences occurred across donors. In an earlier analysis of over 550 of the donors, high-throughput TCR beta sequencing was used to judge whether each TCR beta V gene segment behaved as functional or pseudogenic. Donor age, sex, ethnicity and CMV serostatus were compiled together with the repertoire data. Genome-wide SNP genotypes for about three fifths of the roughly 670 donors were used in a later genetic analysis, which treated that subset as a discovery cohort. Every discovery cohort repertoire had been produced on one sequencing platform. HLA typing covered class I and class II loci at four-digit resolution. The number of donors typed differed by locus, with 629-630 for A, B, C, DRB1 and DQB1, around 500 for DQA1, over 600 for DPA1, and roughly 450 for DPB1. Because of strong linkage in the cohort, 5 or 6 DR-DQ haplotypes were treated as single units for association and clustering. Among under 450 genotyped donors of the cohort, an average of roughly 240,000 unique TCR beta nucleotide sequences were sequenced per donor, 15% to 20% of them non-productive. What the authors observed across the whole study: Because some donors lacked HLA typing at each locus, the association tests relied only on the typed subset. Sequencing depth was assumed to be roughly uniform across donors in the presence/absence analyses, though that assumption may not hold. Because the 87-base-pair reads could not distinguish some IMGT-functional V segments, including TRBV6-2 and TRBV6-3, those segments were excluded. Correlated functional status among segregating V segments might reflect linkage disequilibrium, but an unknown experimental factor could not be ruled out. CMV serostatus was the only immune exposure information available for the cohort. Specific HLA alleles were associated with some 15,000 TCR beta sequences at a false discovery rate of 0.05 in a later analysis. In vitro tests confirmed that a few of the cytomegalovirus-associated TCR beta chains recognize cytomegalovirus antigens. The cohort was sequenced for TCR beta chains only, and without alpha or paired-chain data the features that could be detected were limited. The study listed 150 to 200 TCR beta chains as associated with cytomegalovirus. Compared with equally common non-associated chains, HLA-associated TCR beta chains in a later analysis were more clonally expanded and had lower generation probabilities. The classifier was reported to diagnose cytomegalovirus status with high specificity and sensitivity in both the original cohort and the validation cohort. The sequencing pipeline was judged likely to have produced a cluster of highly shared sequence variants as a technical artifact. Assigning TCR associations to individual alleles was difficult when HLA alleles, especially DR and DQ, strongly co-occurred. The authors suggested that the approach could potentially be extended to other disease states and immunological phenotypes. While some public TCRs were present in many individuals, most TCR sequences turned up only very rarely across donors. Because counts were too low, approximately 18 rarely observed V segments, including chromosome 9 orphons, were excluded from the earlier analysis of a few hundred of the donors. According to a later analysis, most CMV-associated TCR beta chains appeared to be HLA-restricted, and the HLA associations seemed to be driven largely by CMV exposure. A later analysis found that TCR association rates varied across HLA loci, with DRB1 alleles showing the most associated TCRs and HLA-C alleles the fewest. A later genetic analysis reported fewer N-insertions in productive TCRs among donors in an Asian-associated ancestry cluster than the approximately 670-donor mean. A later analysis reported that several top co-occurrence clusters appeared linked to parvovirus B19, influenza, CMV and Epstein-Barr virus. In an earlier analysis of approximately 600 of the donors, most TCR beta V segments were observed in productive rearrangements about 90% or about 30% of the time, broadly matching IMGT annotations. A further reported finding was that TCR beta sequences accurately predicted the HLA-A and HLA-B alleles for most subjects in the first cohort. In a later genetic analysis, a missense DCLRE1C variant was associated with V-gene and J-gene trimming of TCR beta chains, and the association was replicated in an independent cohort.

CDR1 SGHNT and CDR2 YYREEE are derived from the germline V gene (reference sequence). The germline V end is reduced by 1 base and the J end by 5 bases; junction bases left unmatched: 8. Counted from cysteine to phenylalanine, this CDR3 has 15 amino acids. Just the 45-base CDR3 DNA is kept, in frame starting at base 1. The cohort consisted of 666 healthy bone marrow donors. All cohort members were sampled while nominally healthy, although unrecorded immune exposures were likely present. The donor tested CMV seronegative, placing the donor among the roughly 400 seronegative members of the cohort. Each donor provided a peripheral blood sample, and peripheral blood mononuclear cells were used for TCR beta sequencing. The Qiagen DNeasy Blood Extraction Kit was used to extract genomic DNA from the blood cell samples. The library came from the immunoSEQ multiplex PCR assay. A mixture of 60 forward primers for TCR Vbeta segments and 13 reverse primers for TCR Jbeta segments was used in the multiplex PCR. A multiplex PCR assay on genomic DNA amplified the CDR3 region of rearranged TCR beta genes. The Illumina HiSeq System was used to sequence the amplified TCR beta libraries as 87-base-pair reads. As for how the authors treated the data: A later analysis counted about 82 million unique TCR beta chains across the 650 to 700 repertoires, and around 9.9 million of these chains were shared by at least two donors. A nearest-neighbor algorithm error-corrected the raw reads and collapsed the reads into unique sequences, merging closely related sequences to remove PCR and sequencing errors. Alignment of CDR3 sequences to IMGT reference sequences was used to assign V, D and J gene segments. For a sequence to be retained, at least a six-nucleotide match to both a V gene segment and a J gene segment was required. Rearrangements were classified as productive when the CDR3 lacked stop codons and remained in frame with V and J, and all other rearrangements were classified as non-productive. Following IMGT convention, CDR3 was defined as the stretch from the second conserved V-encoded cysteine up to the conserved J-encoded phenylalanine. The earlier analysis of some 600 of the donors excluded sequences that lacked an unambiguous match to a single V gene segment. In an earlier analysis of a few hundred of the donors, V segments were called functional above 56.7% productive rearrangements and were called segregating when the between-donor standard deviation exceeded 5%. A statistical classification framework was built for diagnosing cytomegalovirus status from the catalog of TCR beta chain sequences. V and J gene assignment, in a later analysis, came from comparing TCR nucleotide sequences with IMGT/GENE-DB human TR gene sequences. Using the TCRdist pipeline, a later analysis assigned CDR3 sequences along with most-parsimonious VDJ recombination scenarios. In a later analysis, every TCR beta chain was defined by the combination of its CDR3 amino acid sequence and its V-gene family, and reads without a unique V-gene family were dropped. In a later analysis, approximately 640 highly shared, low-generation-probability nucleotide sequences were removed to address suspected cross-contamination and a sequencing artifact. In a later analysis, a clonal expansion index was calculated for each public chain from normalized within-repertoire ranks of inferred template counts. In a later analysis, generation probabilities were computed with a VDJ recombination model fitted to out-of-frame rearrangements, and the resulting probabilities were checked against IGoR. A later analysis scored TCR-TCR, TCR-HLA and TCR-CMV co-occurrence with hypergeometric tests, applying a repertoire-size bias correction to TCR pairs. False discovery rates were estimated in a later analysis by permuting HLA or CMV assignments 20 times. A later analysis grouped co-occurring TCRs with DBSCAN, adding TCRdist sequence similarity when clustering within HLA-allele-positive subsets. Repertoires with fewer than 30,000 or more than 120,000 public chains, plus five repertoires with anomalous nucleotide sharing, were excluded from co-occurrence clustering. Held by TCRdb, this immuneACCESS table contains in-frame sequences only and omits some clones. Under half of the omission traces to an unresolved V gene where checked; the cause of the rest is unknown. That table gives V, J and clone size, and the DNA gave D and trimming. The sample includes 89,000 or so clones, with 65% to 75% observed a single time. Roughly 4.2% of the sample is held by the ten biggest clonotypes.

Sequencing was carried out using PBMCs. The source is a man aged 55 to 70 in good health and CMV-seronegative. The rearranged segments are TRBV5-4 and TRBJ1-1; 7 of the junction bases match TRBD1. Here the CDR3 is given as CASSLLGDSGTEAFF. In nucleotide form, the sequence is TGTGCCAGCAGCTTGTTGGGGGACAGTGGGACTGAAGCTTTCTTT.